This TCR beta chain was sequenced during a study of T cells in Graves' hyperthyroidism and ophthalmopathy. The CDR3 is 15 residues long. Germline V gene lookup returns CDR1 SQVTM and CDR2 ANQGSEA. Trimming left V 6 bases short and J 1 base short, with 17 bases between. RNA transcripts were the template for amplifying TCR beta CDR3 regions. The HTBI primer set drove a first-round RT-PCR of the TCR CDR3. Each CDR3 protein is one row after TCRdb ran MiXCR on the multiplex PCR reads. The sample carries fewer than 750,000 distinct CDR3 sequences, about half recorded once. In patients aged 18 to 65, hyperthyroidism was newly diagnosed, with duration under 2 months. Pregnant or lactating patients were excluded, as were those with uncontrolled infection or other autoimmune disease.

The clonotype originates from a woman aged 18-35 years with Graves' hyperthyroidism. The gene calls are TRBV29-1 and TRBJ2-3, with D perhaps TRBD2 (7 bases). Sequencing used peripheral blood or thyroid tissue (not recorded which). The CDR3 region is CSVGGGGRGTDTQYF. CDR3 in DNA: TGCAGCGTAGGAGGGGGGGGGCGCGGCACAGATACGCAGTATTTT.